The 6 T cell receptor beta chains presented below share a single source sample, sequenced in a study of a mutant IDH1 vaccine in newly diagnosed glioma. Clones were sequenced by immunoSEQ multiplex PCR, and TCRdb holds only the in-frame ones, with some missing. The repertoire holds some 26,000 clones, 82% seen once, with approximately 15% in the top ten. Time point indicated: week 23, last vaccination. Vaccination comprised doses that each held 300 ug of mutant IDH1 20-mer peptide, plus topical imiquimod. No antigen has been identified for these receptors. This specimen was PBMCs, taken from a glioma patient whose treatment included an IDH1 peptide vaccine. These receptors all come from a young woman with glioma.

This clone was recorded a few times. The V and J genes are TRBV30 and TRBJ1-5, with TRBD1 identical over 8 bases. V gave up 5 bases and J gave up 3 bases; unmatched junction bases: 6. The CDR3 has 14 residues. Per germline, CDR1 GTSNPN and CDR2 SVGIG (reference sequence). The CDR3 loop is CAWATGAVNQPQHF. CDR3 DNA sequence: TGTGCCTGGGCGACAGGGGCGGTCAATCAGCCCCAGCATTTT. Filled out from reference TRBV30 and TRBJ1-5, the complete variable domain reads SQTIHQWPATLVQPVGSPLSLECTVEGTSNPNLYWYRQAAGRGLQLLFYSVGIGQISSEVPQNLSASRPQDRQFILSSKKLLLSDSGFYLCAWATGAVNQPQHFGDGTRLSIL.

The chain couples TRBV6-5 to TRBJ1-2; 10 nucleotides line up with TRBD1. Germline CDR1 MNHEY, CDR2 SVGAGI. Trimming cost V 5 bases and J 9 bases; bases outside gene matches: 6. This CDR3 contains 13 residues. CDR3 protein: CASSPRDRGSYTF. Written as DNA, the CDR3 is TGTGCCAGCAGTCCCCGGGACAGGGGTAGCTACACCTTC.

V gene TRBV6-5 combines with J gene TRBJ1-1, with 7 bases lining up with TRBD1. Germline trimming cut 4 bases from V and 1 base from J; bases unmatched to any gene: 3. The CDR3 has 14 residues. Germline V CDR1 and CDR2: MNHEY, SVGAGI. CDR3 in DNA: TGTGCCAGCAGTTTTAGGGGGCGGAACACTGAAGCTTTCTTT. Translating it yields CASSFRGRNTEAFF.

CDR3 nucleotides: TGTGCCAGCAGTGAAGAGGGCCAGGGGAAAGCGCATGGCTACACCTTC. It specifies CASSEEGQGKAHGYTF. The chain has TRBV6-1 and TRBJ1-2, with D perhaps TRBD1 (6 bases). V gave up 1 base and J gave up 6 bases, with 18 bases separating them. The CDR3 extends over 16 amino acids. Germline assignment: CDR1 MNHNS and CDR2 SASEGT.

V usage is TRBV7-9 and J usage is TRBJ1-2; 9 positions agree with TRBD1. V shed 5 bases, J shed 7 bases, and the junction held 11 bases outside the gene matches. This CDR3 spans 15 amino acids. CDR1 SEHNR and CDR2 FQNEAQ come from the germline V gene (reference sequence). The CDR3 is CASSVGQGLERGYTF. As DNA, the CDR3 is TGTGCCAGCAGCGTCGGACAGGGGCTAGAGCGTGGCTACACCTTC.

This clone has a single count. This chain connects TRBV20-1 to TRBJ2-3, with 7 bases lining up with TRBD2. The V gene's germline CDR1 is DFQATT and CDR2 SNEGSKA (reference sequence). The CDR3 loop spans 11 amino acids. Trimming cost V 5 bases and J 8 bases; bases outside gene matches: 4. CDR3 amino acids: CSAGPSGTQYF. CDR3 DNA sequence: TGCAGTGCTGGCCCTAGCGGTACGCAGTATTTT.